The 20 T cell receptor beta chains below all came from one sample that was sequenced in a study of Ad26.COV2.S vaccination and SARS-CoV-2 variants. Generated by immunoSEQ multiplex PCR, the TCRdb table keeps only in-frame clones and is missing some. The data hold 300,000 to 400,000 clones, with roughly 87% observed a single time. Treatment denoted: about 20 received Ad26.COV2.S at low or high dose, single or two shots; 5 received placebo; per-sample allocation not given. Day 63 after the first injection of vaccine or placebo was the sampling time. Specimen: peripheral blood, collected in a trial of Ad26.COV2.S vaccine versus placebo. These receptors came from a person aged 18-65 years who received the Ad26.COV2.S COVID-19 vaccine or a placebo.

This chain connects TRBV27 to TRBJ2-3; 8 positions match TRBD1. The CDR3 runs 14 residues. CDR1 is MNHEY, CDR2 SMNVEV, per germline (reference sequence). After removal of 5 bases from V and 4 bases from J, the junction contained 5 bases not matched to a gene. CDR3 region: CASSAIRGPDTQYF. CDR3 nucleotides: TGTGCCAGCAGTGCCATCAGGGGGCCAGATACGCAGTATTTT.

The chain combines TRBV5-1 with TRBJ2-4, with 7 positions matching TRBD2. The CDR3 has 17 residues. The V gene's germline CDR1 is SGHRS and CDR2 YFSETQ. Unmatched junction bases numbered 11, after V lost 3 bases and J lost 2 bases. In DNA, the CDR3 is TGCGCCAGCAGCTATGGGGGGGAAATGAGGACCAAAAACATTCAGTACTTC. This sequence encodes CASSYGGEMRTKNIQYF.

This chain joins TRBV20-1 and TRBJ2-1, with TRBD2 matching over 13 bases. Per germline, CDR1 DFQATT and CDR2 SNEGSKA (reference sequence). This CDR3 contains 14 residues. Unmatched junction bases numbered 4, after V lost 5 bases and J lost 6 bases. DNA for the CDR3: TGCAGTGCTCGTGGGACTAGCGGGACCAATGAGCAGTTCTTC. Translating gives CSARGTSGTNEQFF.

The chain uses TRBV11-2 and TRBJ1-1; D not resolved. The V end was cut by 3 bases, the J end by 3 bases, with 5 bases between. CDR3 length: 12 residues. Germline V CDR1 and CDR2: SGHAT, FQNNGV. This chain's CDR3 is CASSFEDTEAFF. In DNA, the CDR3 is TGTGCCAGCAGCTTCGAGGACACTGAAGCTTTCTTT.

This clone showed up just once. The chain links TRBV9 to TRBJ2-3; possibly TRBD2 for D (6 bases). Germline V gives CDR1 SGDLS, CDR2 YYNGEE. The V end lost 7 bases, the J end lost 4 bases, and 13 bases lay between the germline ends. There are 13 residues in the CDR3. The CDR3 DNA follows: TGTGCCAGCGGAGGGGAAGGGGCAGATACGCAGTATTTT. It translates to CASGGEGADTQYF.

This chain uses TRBV19 with TRBJ2-2, with D perhaps matching TRBD2 (5 bases). Trimming shortened V by 5 bases and J by 4 bases, and 14 bases separated the two germline ends. CDR3 size: 15 residues. In germline, CDR1 is LNHDA, CDR2 SQIVND (reference sequence). The CDR3 nucleotides are TGTGCCAGTAGTTCTCCCCTAGGAGGCACCGGGGAGCTGTTTTTT. Residues: CASSSPLGGTGELFF.

This rearrangement joins TRBV2 to TRBJ2-1, with a tentative D call TRBD1 (5 bases). The ends were cut back, 7 bases at V and 6 bases at J, with 16 bases in the middle. CDR3 size: 14 residues. CDR1 and CDR2 from the germline V gene are SNHLY and FYNNEI. The CDR3, as DNA: TGTGCCAGCATTTTGATGGGCCAGGGCAATGAGCAGTTCTTC. Its translation is CASILMGQGNEQFF.

V gene TRBV5-4 combines with J gene TRBJ1-2, with 7 bases matching TRBD1. The CDR3 consists of 14 residues. Germline V gene lookup returns CDR1 SGHNT and CDR2 YYREEE (reference sequence). The junction had 3 bases not matched to a gene; V was cut back by 1 base and J by 3 bases. This chain's CDR3 is CASSLIDRDYGYTF. In DNA, the CDR3 is TGTGCCAGCAGCTTGATTGACAGGGACTATGGCTACACCTTC.

The J gene is TRBJ1-2, the V gene TRBV30, with TRBD1 as a possible D gene (6 bases). Trimming left V 5 bases short and J 4 bases short, with 11 bases between. Looked up from germline, CDR1 is GTSNPN and CDR2 is SVGIG (reference sequence). CDR3 length: 12 amino acids. The CDR3 DNA is TGTGCCTGGGGGACAAGGGGCTATGGCTACACCTTC. Translated, it gives CAWGTRGYGYTF.

The CDR3 sequence: CATSAAGYGYTF. The CDR3 DNA reads as TGTGCCACCAGTGCCGCGGGTTATGGCTACACCTTC. The genes are TRBV24-1 and TRBJ1-2; D is unclear. The V end lost 5 bases, the J end lost 5 bases, and 8 bases lay between the germline ends. CDR1 is KGHDR and CDR2 is SFDVKD in the germline V gene. This CDR3 comprises 12 residues.

The gene calls are TRBV6-5 and TRBJ1-1, with a weak D call TRBD1 (5 bases). CDR3 length: 16 amino acids. Germline assignment: CDR1 MNHEY and CDR2 SVGAGI. The V end was cut by 6 bases, the J end by 3 bases, with 20 bases between. The CDR3 nucleotides read TGTGCCAGCAGCTACGGACACCCACGCCCGTACACTGAAGCTTTCTTT. Protein product: CASSYGHPRPYTEAFF.

CDR3 DNA: TGTGCGATGAAGCGGGGGGGCAACACCGGGGAGCTGTTTTTT. Translation gives CAMKRGGNTGELFF. The chain couples TRBV25-1 to TRBJ2-2; TRBD2 matches 10 bases. In germline, CDR1 is MGHDK, CDR2 SYGVNS. The CDR3 totals 14 residues.

The CDR3 nucleotides read TGCAGTGCCGATTGGTCAGATACGCAGTATTTT. This sequence encodes CSADWSDTQYF. V and J are TRBV20-1 and TRBJ2-3; D gene ambiguous. The germline gives CDR1 DFQATT, CDR2 SNEGSKA (reference sequence). The V end was cut by 6 bases, the J end by 4 bases, with 8 bases between. This CDR3 is built from 11 residues.

This clone was seen a few times. The chain carries TRBV2 and TRBJ2-5; D gene uncertain. The CDR3 is 10 amino acids. With 5 bases removed from V and 2 bases from J, the gap between germline ends came to 0 bases. Germline lookup yields CDR1 SNHLY and CDR2 FYNNEI. The CDR3 sequence is CASSQETQYF. For the CDR3, the DNA is TGTGCCAGCAGTCAAGAGACCCAGTACTTC.

V usage is TRBV9 and J usage is TRBJ2-5, with 7 bases fitting TRBD2. Trimming removed 7 bases from V and 2 bases from J; junction bases left unmatched: 17. The CDR3 consists of 17 residues. CDR1 and CDR2 from the germline V gene are SGDLS and YYNGEE. DNA of the CDR3: TGTGCCAGCTCAGCGAAGTTCGGCGGGGGTACTCAAGAGACCCAGTACTTC. Its translation: CASSAKFGGGTQETQYF.

This sequence joins TRBV28 and TRBJ1-4, with D unclear. Germline V gives CDR1 MDHEN, CDR2 SYDVKM. This CDR3 is built from 13 residues. Between the trimmed V and J ends, which lost 8 bases and 6 bases, there was a span of 13 bases. CDR3: CASRWSGDEKLFF. The CDR3 bases are TGTGCCAGCCGATGGTCCGGGGATGAAAAACTGTTTTTT.

This chain uses TRBV11-1 with TRBJ1-1; D is possibly TRBD1 (6 bases). This CDR3 contains 13 residues. Between the trimmed V and J ends, which lost 8 bases and 2 bases, there was a span of 12 bases. The germline CDR1 and CDR2 sequences are SGHAT and FQDESV (reference sequence). The CDR3 reads CASEGDLNTEAFF. CDR3 DNA: TGTGCCAGCGAGGGGGACCTTAACACTGAAGCTTTCTTT.

The CDR3 DNA is TGTGCCAGCAGCTTCGATATGGGGGGCCCCTATTACGAGCAGTACTTC. Protein sequence: CASSFDMGGPYYEQYF. The rearrangement joins TRBV7-8 to TRBJ2-7, with D possibly called TRBD1 or TRBD2 (6 bases each). The CDR3 loop spans 16 amino acids. The germline V gene has CDR1 SGHVS and CDR2 FQNEAQ. The V end lost 3 bases, the J end lost 4 bases, and 19 bases lay between the germline ends.

This chain uses TRBV6-1 with TRBJ2-7; D not certain. The germline CDR1 and CDR2 sequences are MNHNS and SASEGT. The CDR3 contains 16 residues. Trimming took off 0 bases at V and 1 base at J, with 13 bases between the two ends. The chain's CDR3 is CASSEANPRSSYEQYF. DNA of the CDR3: TGTGCCAGCAGTGAAGCCAACCCTCGGTCATCCTACGAGCAGTACTTC.

The chain carries TRBV5-1 and TRBJ2-1; 10 nucleotides match TRBD2. Trimming took 3 bases from V and 9 from J; bases not matched to a gene: 6. CDR3 length: 14 amino acids. Germline lookup yields CDR1 SGHRS and CDR2 YFSETQ. The CDR3 region has the DNA TGCGCCAGCAGCTCCTCTAGCGGGGGTGGTGAGCAGTTCTTC. Protein product: CASSSSSGGGEQFF.